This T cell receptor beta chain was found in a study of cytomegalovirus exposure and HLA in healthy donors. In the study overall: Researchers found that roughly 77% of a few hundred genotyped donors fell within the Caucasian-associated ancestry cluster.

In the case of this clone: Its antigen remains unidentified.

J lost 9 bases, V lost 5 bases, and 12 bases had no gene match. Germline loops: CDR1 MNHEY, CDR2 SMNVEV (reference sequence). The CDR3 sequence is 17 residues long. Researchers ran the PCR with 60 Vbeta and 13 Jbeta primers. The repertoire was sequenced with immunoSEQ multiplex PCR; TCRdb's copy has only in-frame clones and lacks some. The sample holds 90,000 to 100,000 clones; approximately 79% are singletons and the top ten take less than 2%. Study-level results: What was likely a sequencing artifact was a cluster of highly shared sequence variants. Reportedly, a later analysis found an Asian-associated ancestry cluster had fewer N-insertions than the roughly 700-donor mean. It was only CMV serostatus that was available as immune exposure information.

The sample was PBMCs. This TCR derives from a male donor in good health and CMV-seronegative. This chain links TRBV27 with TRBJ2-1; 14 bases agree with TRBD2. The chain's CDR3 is CASSPAGTSGRGGEQFF. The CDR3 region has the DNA TGTGCCAGCAGTCCAGCCGGGACTAGCGGGAGAGGTGGTGAGCAGTTCTTC.